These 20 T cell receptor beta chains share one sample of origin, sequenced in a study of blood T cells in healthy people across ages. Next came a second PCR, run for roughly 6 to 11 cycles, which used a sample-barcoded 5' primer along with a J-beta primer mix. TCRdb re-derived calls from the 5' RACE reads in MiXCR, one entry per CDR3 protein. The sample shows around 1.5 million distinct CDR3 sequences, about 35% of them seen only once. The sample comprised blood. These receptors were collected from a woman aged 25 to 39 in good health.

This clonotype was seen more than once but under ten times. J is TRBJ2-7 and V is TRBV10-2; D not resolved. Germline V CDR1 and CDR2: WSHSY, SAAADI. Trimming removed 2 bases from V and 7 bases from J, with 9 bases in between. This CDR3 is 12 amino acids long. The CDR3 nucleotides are TGCGCCAGCAGTGAGGAACAACTGGAGCAGTACTTC. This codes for CASSEEQLEQYF.

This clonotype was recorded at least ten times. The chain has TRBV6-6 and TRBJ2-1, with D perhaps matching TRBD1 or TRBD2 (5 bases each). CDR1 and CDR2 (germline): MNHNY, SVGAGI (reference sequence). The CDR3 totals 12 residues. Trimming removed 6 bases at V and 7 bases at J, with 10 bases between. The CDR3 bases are TGTGCCAGCAGGGGGGTCCTGAATGAGCAGTTCTTC. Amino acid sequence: CASRGVLNEQFF.

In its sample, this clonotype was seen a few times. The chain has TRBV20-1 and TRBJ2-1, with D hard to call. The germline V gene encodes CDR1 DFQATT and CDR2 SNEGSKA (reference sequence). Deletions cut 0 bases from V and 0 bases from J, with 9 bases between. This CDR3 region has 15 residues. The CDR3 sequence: CSARDRRSSYNEQFF. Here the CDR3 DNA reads TGCAGTGCTAGAGATCGCAGGAGCTCCTACAATGAGCAGTTCTTC.

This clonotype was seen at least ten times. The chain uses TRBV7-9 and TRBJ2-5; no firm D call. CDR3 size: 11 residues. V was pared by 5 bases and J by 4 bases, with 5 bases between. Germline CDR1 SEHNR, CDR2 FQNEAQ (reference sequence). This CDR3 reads CASSDRETQYF. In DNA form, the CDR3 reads TGTGCCAGCAGCGATCGAGAGACCCAGTACTTC.

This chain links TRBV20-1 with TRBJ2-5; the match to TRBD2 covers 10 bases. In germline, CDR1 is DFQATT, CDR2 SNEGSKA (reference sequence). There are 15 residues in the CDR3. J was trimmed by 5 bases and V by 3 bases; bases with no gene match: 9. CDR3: CSARGRTSGGETQYF. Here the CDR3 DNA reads TGCAGTGCTAGGGGAAGGACTAGCGGCGGGGAGACCCAGTACTTC.

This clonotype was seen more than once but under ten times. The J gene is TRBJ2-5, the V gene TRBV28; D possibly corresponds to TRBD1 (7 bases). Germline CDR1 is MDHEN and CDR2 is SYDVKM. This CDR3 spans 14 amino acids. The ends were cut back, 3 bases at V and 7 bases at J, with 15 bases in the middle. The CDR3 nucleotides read TGTGCCAGCAGTTTTTCCCGGCAGGGGGGGACCCAGTACTTC. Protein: CASSFSRQGGTQYF.

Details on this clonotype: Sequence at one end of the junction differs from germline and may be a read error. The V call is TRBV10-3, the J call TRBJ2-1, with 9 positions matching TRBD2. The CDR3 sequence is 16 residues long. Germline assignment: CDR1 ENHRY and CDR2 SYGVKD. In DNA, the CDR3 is TGTGCCAGCAGTTACCGTCTCCTAGCGGGGCCAGATGAGCAGTTCTTC. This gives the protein CASSYRLLAGPDEQFF.

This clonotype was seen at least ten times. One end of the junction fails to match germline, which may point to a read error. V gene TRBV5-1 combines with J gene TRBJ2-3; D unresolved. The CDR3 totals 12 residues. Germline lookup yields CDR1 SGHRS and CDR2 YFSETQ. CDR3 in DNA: TGTGCCAGCAGCTGGGGCACAGATACGCAGTATTTT. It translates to CASSWGTDTQYF.

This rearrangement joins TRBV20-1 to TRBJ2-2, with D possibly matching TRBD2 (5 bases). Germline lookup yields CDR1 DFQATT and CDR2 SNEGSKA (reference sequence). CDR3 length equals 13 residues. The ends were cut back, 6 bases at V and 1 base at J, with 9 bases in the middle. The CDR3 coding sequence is TGCAGTGCGCGGAGGTTGAACACCGGGGAGCTGTTTTTT. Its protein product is CSARRLNTGELFF.

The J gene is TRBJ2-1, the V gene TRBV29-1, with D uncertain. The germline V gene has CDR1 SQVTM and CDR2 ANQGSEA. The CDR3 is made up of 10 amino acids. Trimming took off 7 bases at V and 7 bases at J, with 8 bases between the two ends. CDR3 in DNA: TGCAGCGGGAGCTCTAATGAGCAGTTCTTC. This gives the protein CSGSSNEQFF.

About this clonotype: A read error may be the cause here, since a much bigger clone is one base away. For the CDR3, the DNA is TGTGCCAGCAGCAGGGGACTAGCGGGGTACTACGAGCAGTACTTC. It specifies CASSRGLAGYYEQYF. This chain links TRBV3-1 with TRBJ2-7, with 13 positions matching TRBD2. The ends lost 5 bases at V and 3 bases at J; junction bases unmatched: 4. This CDR3 is built from 15 residues. Germline V lookup: CDR1 LGHDT, CDR2 YNNKEL (reference sequence).

CDR3 bases: TGTGCCAGCAGCCCCAATAGACAGGGACTCTCTGGGGCCAACGTCCTGACTTTC. This encodes CASSPNRQGLSGANVLTF. V is TRBV9 and J is TRBJ2-6; D possibly corresponds to TRBD1 (7 bases). V shed 4 bases and J shed 0 bases, with 17 bases lying between them. CDR3 length: 18 amino acids. Per the germline V gene, CDR1 is SGDLS and CDR2 is YYNGEE.

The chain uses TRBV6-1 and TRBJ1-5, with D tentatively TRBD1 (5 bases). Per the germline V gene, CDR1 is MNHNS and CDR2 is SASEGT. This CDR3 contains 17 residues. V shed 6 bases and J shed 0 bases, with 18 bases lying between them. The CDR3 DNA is TGTGCCAGCAGCCAGACAGCGGGTCGAACTAGCAATCAGCCCCAGCATTTT. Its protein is CASSQTAGRTSNQPQHF.

Here the CDR3 DNA reads TGCGCCAGCAGCCAAGAAGGGACTAGCGGGTCCCTATGGGAGACCCAGTACTTC. Residues: CASSQEGTSGSLWETQYF. V and J are TRBV4-1 and TRBJ2-5; 12 nucleotides align to TRBD2. Germline-derived CDR1 and CDR2 are MGHRA and YSYEKL. V trimming: 0 bases; J trimming: 5 bases; junction bases outside the gene matches: 10. CDR3 length: 18 amino acids.

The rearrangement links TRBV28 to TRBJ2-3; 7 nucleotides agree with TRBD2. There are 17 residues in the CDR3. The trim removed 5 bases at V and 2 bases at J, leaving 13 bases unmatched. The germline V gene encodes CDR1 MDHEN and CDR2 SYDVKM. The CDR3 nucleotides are TGTGCCAGCAGTGCCCCCCGAGCGGGGTTTTACACAGATACGCAGTATTTT. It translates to CASSAPRAGFYTDTQYF.

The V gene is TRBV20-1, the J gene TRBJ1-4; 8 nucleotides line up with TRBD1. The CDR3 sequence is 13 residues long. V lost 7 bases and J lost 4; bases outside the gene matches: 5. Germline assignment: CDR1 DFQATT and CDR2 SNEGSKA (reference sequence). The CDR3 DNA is TGCAGTGTCCCGGACAGGGTTAATGAAAAACTGTTTTTT. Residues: CSVPDRVNEKLFF.

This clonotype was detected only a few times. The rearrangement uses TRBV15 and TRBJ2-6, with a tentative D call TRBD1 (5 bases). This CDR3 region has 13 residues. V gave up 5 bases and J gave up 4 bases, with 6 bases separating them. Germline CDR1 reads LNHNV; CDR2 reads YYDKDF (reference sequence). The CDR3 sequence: CATSGAGANVLTF. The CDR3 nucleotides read TGTGCCACCAGCGGGGCCGGGGCCAACGTCCTGACTTTC.

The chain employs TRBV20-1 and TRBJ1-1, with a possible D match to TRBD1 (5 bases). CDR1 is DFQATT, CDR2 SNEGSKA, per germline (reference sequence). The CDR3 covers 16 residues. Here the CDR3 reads CLDSRARLKRGTEAFF. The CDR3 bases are TGCTTAGACTCCAGGGCGAGGTTAAAGCGGGGCACTGAAGCTTTCTTT.

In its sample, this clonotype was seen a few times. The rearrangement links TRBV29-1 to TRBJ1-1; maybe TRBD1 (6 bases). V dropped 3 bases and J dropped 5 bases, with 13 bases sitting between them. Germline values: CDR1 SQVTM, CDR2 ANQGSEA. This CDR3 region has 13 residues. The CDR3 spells CSVDGGWGTEAFF. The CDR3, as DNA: TGCAGCGTTGACGGGGGCTGGGGAACTGAAGCTTTCTTT.

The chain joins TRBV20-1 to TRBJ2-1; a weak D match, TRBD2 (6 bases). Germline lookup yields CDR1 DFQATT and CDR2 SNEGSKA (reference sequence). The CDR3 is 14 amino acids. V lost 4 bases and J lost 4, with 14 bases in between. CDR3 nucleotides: TGCAGTGCTACGGGAGCGAGTAAATACAATGAGCAGTTCTTC. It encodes CSATGASKYNEQFF.